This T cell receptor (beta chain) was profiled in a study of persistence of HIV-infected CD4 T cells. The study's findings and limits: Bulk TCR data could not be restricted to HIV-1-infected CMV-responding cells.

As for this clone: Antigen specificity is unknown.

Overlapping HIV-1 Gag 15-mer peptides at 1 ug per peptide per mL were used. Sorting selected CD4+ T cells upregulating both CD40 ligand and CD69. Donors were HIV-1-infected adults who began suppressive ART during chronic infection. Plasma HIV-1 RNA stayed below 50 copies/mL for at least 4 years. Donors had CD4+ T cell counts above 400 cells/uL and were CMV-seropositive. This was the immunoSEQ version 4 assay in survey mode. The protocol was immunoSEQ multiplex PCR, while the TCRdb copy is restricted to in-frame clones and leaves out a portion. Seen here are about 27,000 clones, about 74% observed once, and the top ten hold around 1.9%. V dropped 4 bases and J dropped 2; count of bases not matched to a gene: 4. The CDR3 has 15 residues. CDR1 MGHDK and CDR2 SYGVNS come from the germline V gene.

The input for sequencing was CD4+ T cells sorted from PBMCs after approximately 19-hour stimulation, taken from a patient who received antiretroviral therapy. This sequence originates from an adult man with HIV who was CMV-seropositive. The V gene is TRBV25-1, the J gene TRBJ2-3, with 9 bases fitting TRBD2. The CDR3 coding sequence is TGTGCCAGCAGTGTGAGCGGGGGGCCCACAGATACGCAGTATTTT. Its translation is CASSVSGGPTDTQYF.